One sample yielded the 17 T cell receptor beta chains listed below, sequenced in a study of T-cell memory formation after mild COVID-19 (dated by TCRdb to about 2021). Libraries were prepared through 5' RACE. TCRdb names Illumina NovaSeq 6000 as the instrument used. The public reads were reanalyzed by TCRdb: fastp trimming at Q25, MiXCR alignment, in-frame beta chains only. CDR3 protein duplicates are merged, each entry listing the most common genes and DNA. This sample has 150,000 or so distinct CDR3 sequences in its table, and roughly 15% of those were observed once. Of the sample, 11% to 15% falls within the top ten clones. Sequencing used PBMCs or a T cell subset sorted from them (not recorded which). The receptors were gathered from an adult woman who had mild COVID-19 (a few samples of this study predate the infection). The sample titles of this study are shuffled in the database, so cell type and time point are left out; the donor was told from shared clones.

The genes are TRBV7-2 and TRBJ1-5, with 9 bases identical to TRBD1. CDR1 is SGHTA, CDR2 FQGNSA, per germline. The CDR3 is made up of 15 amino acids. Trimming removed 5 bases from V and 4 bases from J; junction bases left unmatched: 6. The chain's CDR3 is CASSQGQGRNQPQHF. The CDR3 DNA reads TGTGCCAGCAGCCAAGGACAGGGGAGAAATCAGCCCCAGCATTTT.

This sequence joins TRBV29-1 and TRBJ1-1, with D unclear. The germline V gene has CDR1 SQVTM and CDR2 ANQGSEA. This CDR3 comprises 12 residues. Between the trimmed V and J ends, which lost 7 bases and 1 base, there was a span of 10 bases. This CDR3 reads CSGKTGNTEAFF. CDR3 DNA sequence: TGCAGCGGGAAAACGGGGAACACTGAAGCTTTCTTT.

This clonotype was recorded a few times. The CDR3 spells CASSPTPGLAGTNEQFF. CDR3 DNA: TGTGCCAGCAGCCCAACCCCTGGACTAGCGGGAACAAATGAGCAGTTCTTC. The chain joins TRBV7-3 to TRBJ2-1; 12 nucleotides line up with TRBD2. V shed 5 bases, J shed 7 bases, and the junction held 12 bases outside the gene matches. CDR3 length equals 17 residues. The germline gives CDR1 SGHTA, CDR2 FQGTGA.

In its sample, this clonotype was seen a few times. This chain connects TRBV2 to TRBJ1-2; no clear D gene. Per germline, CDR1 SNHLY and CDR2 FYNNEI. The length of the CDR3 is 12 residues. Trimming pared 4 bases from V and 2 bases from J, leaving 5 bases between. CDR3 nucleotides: TGTGCCAGCAGTGGCCTAAACTATGGCTACACCTTC. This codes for CASSGLNYGYTF. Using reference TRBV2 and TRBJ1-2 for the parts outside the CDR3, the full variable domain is EPEVTQTPSHQVTQMGQEVILRCVPISNHLYFYWYRQILGQKVEFLVSFYNNEISEKSEIFDDQFSVERPDGSNFTLKIRSTKLEDSAMYFCASSGLNYGYTFGSGTRLTVV.

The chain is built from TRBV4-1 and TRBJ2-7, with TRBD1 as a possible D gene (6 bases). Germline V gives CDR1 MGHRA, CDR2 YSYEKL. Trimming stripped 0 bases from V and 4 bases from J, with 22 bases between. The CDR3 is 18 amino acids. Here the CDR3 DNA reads TGCGCCAGCAGCCAAGAGGTAGGGACACTCGATGGGCGGTACGAGCAGTACTTC. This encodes CASSQEVGTLDGRYEQYF.

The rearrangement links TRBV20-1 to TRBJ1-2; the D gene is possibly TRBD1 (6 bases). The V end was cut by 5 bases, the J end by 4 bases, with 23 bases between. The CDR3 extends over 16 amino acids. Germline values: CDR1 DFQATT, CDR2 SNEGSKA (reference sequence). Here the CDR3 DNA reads TGCAGTGCTGAGGGACTCTACAGGGAGGTACCCTATGGCTACACCTTC. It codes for CSAEGLYREVPYGYTF.

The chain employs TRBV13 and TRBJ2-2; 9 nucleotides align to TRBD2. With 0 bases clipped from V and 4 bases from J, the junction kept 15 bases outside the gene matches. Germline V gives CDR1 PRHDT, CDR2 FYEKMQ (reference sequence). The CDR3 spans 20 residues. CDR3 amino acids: CASSLGFLAGSRRGTGELFF. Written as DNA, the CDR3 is TGTGCCAGCAGCTTAGGTTTCCTAGCGGGAAGTCGCCGCGGCACCGGGGAGCTGTTTTTT.

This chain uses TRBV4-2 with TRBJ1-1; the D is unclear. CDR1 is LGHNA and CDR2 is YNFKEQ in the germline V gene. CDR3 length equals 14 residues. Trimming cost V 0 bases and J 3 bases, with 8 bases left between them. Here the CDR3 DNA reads TGTGCCAGCAGCCAAGATCTGGTGGACACTGAAGCTTTCTTT. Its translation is CASSQDLVDTEAFF.

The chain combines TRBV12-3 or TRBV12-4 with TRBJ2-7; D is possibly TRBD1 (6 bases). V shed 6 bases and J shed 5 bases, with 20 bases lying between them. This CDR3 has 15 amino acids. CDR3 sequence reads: CASRRRGQWDHEQYF. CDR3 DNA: TGTGCCAGCAGGCGTCGGGGACAATGGGACCACGAGCAGTACTTC.

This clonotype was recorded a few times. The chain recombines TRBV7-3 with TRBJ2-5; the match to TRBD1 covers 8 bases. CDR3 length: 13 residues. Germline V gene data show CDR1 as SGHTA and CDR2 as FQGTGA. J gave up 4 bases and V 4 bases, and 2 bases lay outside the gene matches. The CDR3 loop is CASSSGQGETQYF. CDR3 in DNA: TGTGCCAGCAGCTCCGGACAGGGAGAGACCCAGTACTTC. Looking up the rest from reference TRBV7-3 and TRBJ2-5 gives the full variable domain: GAGVSQTPSNKVTEKGKYVELRCDPISGHTALYWYRQSLGQGPEFLIYFQGTGAADDSGLPNDRFFAVRPEGSVSTLKIQRTERGDSAVYLCASSSGQGETQYFGPGTRLLVL.

The CDR3, as DNA: TGCGCCAGCAGCTTGGAGTCCGAGCAGTACTTC. It yields the protein CASSLESEQYF. V and J are TRBV5-1 and TRBJ2-7; D is ambiguous. V was trimmed by 0 bases and J by 6 bases, leaving 4 bases between them. The CDR3 extends over 11 amino acids. Germline V lookup: CDR1 SGHRS, CDR2 YFSETQ. The full variable domain, its missing parts supplied by reference TRBV5-1 and TRBJ2-7, is KAGVTQTPRYLIKTRGQQVTLSCSPISGHRSVSWYQQTPGQGLQFLFEYFSETQRNKGNFPGRFSGRQFSNSRSEMNVSTLELGDSALYLCASSLESEQYFGPGTRLTVT.

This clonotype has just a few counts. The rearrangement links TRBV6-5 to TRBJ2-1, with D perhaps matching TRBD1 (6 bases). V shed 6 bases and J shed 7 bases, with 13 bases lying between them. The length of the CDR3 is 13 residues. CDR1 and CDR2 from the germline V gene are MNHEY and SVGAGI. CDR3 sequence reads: CASSAPGANEQFF. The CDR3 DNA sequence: TGTGCCAGCAGCGCCCCAGGGGCAAATGAGCAGTTCTTC.

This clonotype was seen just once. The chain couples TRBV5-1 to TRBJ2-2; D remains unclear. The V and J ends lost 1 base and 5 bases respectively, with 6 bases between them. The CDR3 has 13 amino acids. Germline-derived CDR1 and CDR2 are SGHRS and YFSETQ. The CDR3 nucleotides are TGCGCCAGCAGCTTGCGGGTGACCGGGGAGCTGTTTTTT. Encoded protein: CASSLRVTGELFF.

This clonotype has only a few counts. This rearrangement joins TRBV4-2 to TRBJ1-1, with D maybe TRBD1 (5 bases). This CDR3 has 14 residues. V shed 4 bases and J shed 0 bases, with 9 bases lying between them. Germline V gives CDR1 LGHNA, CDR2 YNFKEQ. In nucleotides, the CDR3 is TGTGCCAGCAGCCCGGGGGATTTGAACACTGAAGCTTTCTTT. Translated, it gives CASSPGDLNTEAFF.

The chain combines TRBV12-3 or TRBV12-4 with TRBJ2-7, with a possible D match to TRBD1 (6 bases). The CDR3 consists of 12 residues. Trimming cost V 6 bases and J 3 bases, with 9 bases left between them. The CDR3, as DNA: TGTGCCAGCAGGGACAGAAGCTACGAGCAGTACTTC. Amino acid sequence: CASRDRSYEQYF.

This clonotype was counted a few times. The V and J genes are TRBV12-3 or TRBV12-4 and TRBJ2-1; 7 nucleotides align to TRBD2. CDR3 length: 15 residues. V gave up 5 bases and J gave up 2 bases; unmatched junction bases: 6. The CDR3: CASSPPGLPYNEQFF. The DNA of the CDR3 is TGTGCCAGCAGTCCACCGGGACTACCCTACAATGAGCAGTTCTTC.

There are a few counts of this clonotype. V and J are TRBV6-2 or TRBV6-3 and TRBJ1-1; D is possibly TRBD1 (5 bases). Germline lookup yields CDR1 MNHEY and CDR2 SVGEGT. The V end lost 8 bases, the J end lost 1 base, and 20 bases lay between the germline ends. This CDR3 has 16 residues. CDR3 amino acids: CASRDGTRDGNTEAFF. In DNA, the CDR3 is TGTGCCAGCCGGGACGGCACCCGGGACGGGAACACTGAAGCTTTCTTT.